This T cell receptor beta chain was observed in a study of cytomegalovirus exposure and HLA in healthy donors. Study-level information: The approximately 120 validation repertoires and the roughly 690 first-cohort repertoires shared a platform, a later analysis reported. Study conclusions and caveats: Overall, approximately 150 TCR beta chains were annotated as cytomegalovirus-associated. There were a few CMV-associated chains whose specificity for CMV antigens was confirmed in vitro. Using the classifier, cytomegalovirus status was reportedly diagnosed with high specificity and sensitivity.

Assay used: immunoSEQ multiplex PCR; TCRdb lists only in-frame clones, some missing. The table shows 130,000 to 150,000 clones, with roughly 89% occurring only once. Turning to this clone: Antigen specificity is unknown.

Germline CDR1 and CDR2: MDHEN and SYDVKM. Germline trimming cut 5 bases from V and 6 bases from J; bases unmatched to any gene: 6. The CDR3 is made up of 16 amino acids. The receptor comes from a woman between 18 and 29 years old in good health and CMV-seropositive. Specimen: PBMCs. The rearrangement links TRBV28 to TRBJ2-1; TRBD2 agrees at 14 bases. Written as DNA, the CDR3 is TGTGCCAGCAGTAAAATAGGACTAGCGGGGGGCAATGAGCAGTTCTTC. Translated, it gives CASSKIGLAGGNEQFF.